Shown below are 13 T cell receptor beta chains from a single sample sequenced in a study of OX40 agonist ivuxolimab in advanced cancers. Data came from immunoSEQ multiplex PCR; TCRdb stores just in-frame clones and leaves some out. The repertoire holds roughly 48,000 clones, with 87% as singletons. The sample was CD4+ or CD8+ T cells sorted from blood, taken in a trial of the OX40 agonist ivuxolimab. The origin of the receptors is an adult with an advanced solid tumor such as melanoma, head and neck, liver or kidney cancer.

In DNA form, the CDR3 reads TGTGCCAGCAGTGAATATGGACCTCCTAATCAGCCCCAGCATTTT. It is translated as CASSEYGPPNQPQHF. The rearrangement links TRBV25-1 to TRBJ1-5; unclear D gene. V was pared by 0 bases and J by 4 bases, with 10 bases between. CDR1 and CDR2 (germline): MGHDK, SYGVNS. The CDR3 covers 15 residues.

This chain joins TRBV27 and TRBJ1-5; no definite D call. The germline gives CDR1 MNHEY, CDR2 SMNVEV (reference sequence). The CDR3 extends over 13 amino acids. Trimming stripped 5 bases from V and 4 bases from J, with 9 bases between. The CDR3 loop is CASSQTGNQPQHF. The CDR3 nucleotides are TGTGCCAGCAGTCAGACGGGGAATCAGCCCCAGCATTTT.

This clone was seen only once. The chain joins TRBV7-2 to TRBJ2-3; 8 bases match TRBD2. CDR1 and CDR2 (germline): SGHTA, FQGNSA. V gave up 1 base and J gave up 7 bases; unmatched junction bases: 7. CDR3 length equals 15 residues. CDR3 amino acids: CASSLEGAGVNTQYF. CDR3 DNA sequence: TGTGCCAGCAGCTTAGAGGGAGCGGGAGTAAATACGCAGTATTTT.

This clone was observed a single time. This sequence joins TRBV7-9 and TRBJ2-2; D may be TRBD2 (6 bases). Per the germline V gene, CDR1 is SEHNR and CDR2 is FQNEAQ (reference sequence). The CDR3 consists of 13 residues. Trimming removed 9 bases at V and 9 bases at J, with 17 bases between. The CDR3, as DNA: TGTGCCAGTGGGGATTCGGCGGGAAGGGAGCTGTTTTTT. Amino acids: CASGDSAGRELFF.

The rearrangement uses TRBV4-3 and TRBJ2-7; tentatively, D is TRBD2 (5 bases). CDR1 and CDR2 from the germline V gene are LGHNA and YSLEER. Trimming left V 1 base short and J 3 bases short, with 10 bases between. The CDR3 sequence is 14 residues long. The CDR3 reads CASSQGISDYEQYF. The CDR3 DNA follows: TGCGCCAGCAGCCAAGGAATTAGCGACTACGAGCAGTACTTC.

This clone appeared once. The CDR3 sequence is CASNFGARGGAPRINQPQHF. The CDR3 DNA reads TGTGCCAGCAATTTTGGGGCGAGGGGGGGGGCCCCCCGGATCAATCAGCCCCAGCATTTT. The J gene is TRBJ1-5, the V gene TRBV2; possibly TRBD1 for D (6 bases). Trimming took off 7 bases at V and 3 bases at J, with 31 bases between the two ends. The CDR3 covers 20 residues. The germline V gene encodes CDR1 SNHLY and CDR2 FYNNEI.

The chain carries TRBV19 and TRBJ2-1, with TRBD2 matching over 9 bases. Looked up from germline, CDR1 is LNHDA and CDR2 is SQIVND (reference sequence). After removal of 8 bases from V and 3 bases from J, the junction contained 8 bases not matched to a gene. The CDR3 contains 15 residues. CDR3 DNA sequence: TGTGCCAGTGGGATCTCTAGCGGGGTCTACAATGAGCAGTTCTTC. It codes for CASGISSGVYNEQFF.

The chain joins TRBV4-3 to TRBJ2-3; 9 nucleotides agree with TRBD2. Germline values: CDR1 LGHNA, CDR2 YSLEER. V shed 0 bases, J shed 2 bases, and the junction held 9 bases outside the gene matches. The length of the CDR3 is 18 residues. The CDR3 DNA reads as TGCGCCAGCAGCCAAGATGAGGCGGGACTAGCTTTCACAGATACGCAGTATTTT. Protein product: CASSQDEAGLAFTDTQYF.

The chain combines TRBV19 with TRBJ2-1, with 7 bases that match TRBD2. CDR3 size: 14 residues. V gave up 5 bases and J gave up 9 bases; unmatched junction bases: 10. Germline CDR1 LNHDA, CDR2 SQIVND (reference sequence). The CDR3 loop reads CASSWGGSPIEQFF. For the CDR3, the DNA is TGTGCCAGTAGTTGGGGGGGGTCCCCTATTGAGCAGTTCTTC.

By frequency in the sample, this clone is medium-sized. The chain uses TRBV9 and TRBJ2-7; 7 bases are a match to TRBD1. The CDR3 has 15 amino acids. V dropped 0 bases and J dropped 0; count of bases not matched to a gene: 3. Germline values: CDR1 SGDLS, CDR2 YYNGEE. This chain's CDR3 is CASSVAQGSSYEQYF. The DNA for the CDR3 is TGTGCCAGCAGCGTAGCACAGGGGAGCTCCTACGAGCAGTACTTC. The whole variable domain, remainder taken from reference TRBV9 and TRBJ2-7, is DSGVTQTPKHLITATGQRVTLRCSPRSGDLSVYWYQQSLDQGLQFLIQYYNGEERAKGNILERFSAQQFPDLHSELNLSSLELGDSALYFCASSVAQGSSYEQYFGPGTRLTVT.

The CDR3 nucleotides read TGTGCCAGCAGTGAATGGACGGGACAGGGGTACGAGCAGTACTTC. Its protein is CASSEWTGQGYEQYF. The genes are TRBV25-1 and TRBJ2-7; 10 bases align to TRBD1. Germline trimming cut 1 base from V and 4 bases from J; bases unmatched to any gene: 4. Per the germline V gene, CDR1 is MGHDK and CDR2 is SYGVNS. This CDR3 comprises 15 residues.

The chain employs TRBV7-3 and TRBJ2-1, with 13 nucleotides matching TRBD2. J gave up 7 bases and V 4 bases, and 7 bases lay outside the gene matches. Germline loops: CDR1 SGHTA, CDR2 FQGTGA. The length of the CDR3 is 16 residues. This chain's CDR3 is CASSSELAGGLNEQFF. Here the CDR3 DNA reads TGTGCCAGCAGCTCCGAACTAGCGGGGGGGCTTAATGAGCAGTTCTTC.

The rearrangement links TRBV27 to TRBJ1-2; 11 nucleotides match TRBD1. CDR3 size: 13 residues. The trim removed 5 bases at V and 5 bases at J, leaving 1 base unmatched. CDR1 MNHEY and CDR2 SMNVEV come from the germline V gene (reference sequence). CDR3 DNA: TGTGCCAGCAGTGGACAGGGGGCGTATGGCTACACCTTC. It translates to CASSGQGAYGYTF.